Listed below are T cell receptor beta chains from one sample, sequenced in a study of spatial heterogeneity in lung cancer. TCRdb reanalysed the 5' RACE reads using MiXCR and keeps one entry per CDR3 protein. The sample consists of around 4,400 distinct CDR3 sequences, 20% to 25% of them appearing once. The sequencing here drew on normal lung tissue next to the tumor, taken at surgery. The receptor set was obtained from a female donor with early-stage non-small cell lung cancer. Each CDR3 is given without its conserved first and last residue. Each record gives: CDR3 protein, J gene, clone size, V gene. Not all rows give a size; the values are once, few, many and, for expanded clones, a class.

CDR3: ASSPDRGDRNEQY
J: TRBJ2-7
size: -
V: TRBV28

CDR3: ASSQEAVGGGGFGTQY
J: TRBJ2-3
size: medium-sized
V: TRBV4-2

CDR3: ASSLAGGSTDTQY
J: TRBJ2-3
size: medium-sized
V: TRBV5-1

CDR3: ASSLVQGGTEAF
J: TRBJ1-1
size: medium-sized
V: TRBV7-9

CDR3: SARVSLNTEAF
J: TRBJ1-1
size: medium-sized
V: TRBV20-1

CDR3: ASSSPGSGGLQETQY
J: TRBJ2-5
size: medium-sized
V: TRBV7-9

CDR3: SASKGAVVKGEAQY
J: TRBJ2-5
size: medium-sized
V: TRBV20-1

CDR3: SVYQGLSYEQY
J: TRBJ2-7
size: many
V: TRBV20-1

CDR3: ASSPGNEQF
J: TRBJ2-1
size: -
V: TRBV4-2

CDR3: ASSQWWGAKNIQY
J: TRBJ2-4
size: medium-sized
V: TRBV23-1

CDR3: ASSFSGRSTDTQY
J: TRBJ2-3
size: medium-sized
V: TRBV5-1

CDR3: ASSPRGGYTYEQY
J: TRBJ2-7
size: medium-sized
V: TRBV27

CDR3: ASSPDNEKLF
J: TRBJ1-4
size: many
V: TRBV27

CDR3: ASSYSISGASDTQY
J: TRBJ2-3
size: medium-sized
V: TRBV6-5

CDR3: ASTPPEEETQY
J: TRBJ2-5
size: many
V: TRBV12-3/TRBV12-4

CDR3: ASSVVRTLTGELF
J: TRBJ2-2
size: few
V: TRBV2

CDR3: ASRSPRGNTGELF
J: TRBJ2-2
size: medium-sized
V: TRBV28

CDR3: ASINGLDSYNEQF
J: TRBJ2-1
size: -
V: TRBV2

CDR3: ASSSLRELEAF
J: TRBJ1-1
size: many
V: TRBV27

CDR3: SATSLGGFDVETQY
J: TRBJ2-5
size: many
V: TRBV20-1

CDR3: ASSAGPRSPLH
J: TRBJ1-6
size: -
V: TRBV9

CDR3: ASSLVDSGNTIY
J: TRBJ1-3
size: medium-sized
V: TRBV7-9

CDR3: AISDQLQETQY
J: TRBJ2-5
size: few
V: TRBV10-3

CDR3: SVAYPGTGRYEQY
J: TRBJ2-7
size: -
V: TRBV20-1

CDR3: ASSLGRGYT
J: TRBJ1-2
size: medium-sized
V: TRBV28

CDR3: ASSLRVGVY
J: TRBJ1-3
size: medium-sized
V: TRBV12-3/TRBV12-4

CDR3: SARETDTEAF
J: TRBJ1-1
size: -
V: TRBV20-1

CDR3: ASSLAHLGNSPLH
J: TRBJ1-6
size: many
V: TRBV12-3/TRBV12-4

CDR3: ASSPPGLAGEETQY
J: TRBJ2-5
size: many
V: TRBV7-2

CDR3: SGGEPGTSYNEQF
J: TRBJ2-1
size: medium-sized
V: TRBV20-1

CDR3: ASSEFGAGNTIY
J: TRBJ1-3
size: -
V: TRBV25-1

CDR3: SVEEVGRGEAF
J: TRBJ1-1
size: medium-sized
V: TRBV29-1

CDR3: SARAGVAYEQY
J: TRBJ2-7
size: many
V: TRBV20-1

CDR3: ASSLTGNSPLH
J: TRBJ1-6
size: few
V: TRBV7-9

CDR3: ASSRTGNYQPQH
J: TRBJ1-5
size: -
V: TRBV28

CDR3: ASSLTVFQETQY
J: TRBJ2-5
size: hyperexpanded
V: TRBV7-8

CDR3: ATRWGGTGELF
J: TRBJ2-2
size: medium-sized
V: TRBV28

CDR3: SVAGQQETQY
J: TRBJ2-5
size: medium-sized
V: TRBV29-1

CDR3: ASSKPESTLAGGSNYEQY
J: TRBJ2-7
size: medium-sized
V: TRBV21-1

CDR3: ASSPVMGTIY
J: TRBJ1-3
size: many
V: TRBV12-3/TRBV12-4

CDR3: ASSLAGANTGELF
J: TRBJ2-2
size: many
V: TRBV5-1